One sample yielded the 21 T cell receptor beta chains listed below, sequenced in a study of blood T cells in healthy people across ages. A J-beta primer mix and a sample-barcoded 5' primer were used in a second PCR of about 7 to 12 cycles. TCRdb reprocessed the 5' RACE reads via MiXCR and lists one record per CDR3 protein. The data show approximately 780,000 distinct CDR3 sequences, about a quarter seen once. These records were also assigned to another study, of T cells of mothers and their children.

Sequenced material: blood. Receptors were obtained from a boy aged 5-17 years in good health.

This clonotype was recorded at least ten times. The chain has TRBV28 and TRBJ2-7; D is uncertain. Germline V CDR1 and CDR2: MDHEN, SYDVKM. CDR3 size: 14 residues. Between the trimmed V and J ends, which lost 4 bases and 0 bases, there was a span of 10 bases. This CDR3 is CASSSPTSSYEQYF. In DNA form, the CDR3 reads TGTGCCAGCAGTTCACCGACGAGCTCCTACGAGCAGTACTTC.

This clonotype has just one count. The chain combines TRBV11-2 with TRBJ2-7; 8 nucleotides line up with TRBD2. Per germline, CDR1 SGHAT and CDR2 FQNNGV. The CDR3 loop spans 15 amino acids. J was trimmed by 0 bases and V by 1 base; bases with no gene match: 2. CDR3: CASSLGTSYSYEQYF. The CDR3 region has the DNA TGTGCCAGCAGCTTAGGGACTAGCTACTCCTACGAGCAGTACTTC.

The chain is built from TRBV5-5 and TRBJ2-3; tentative D call: TRBD1 (5 bases). V was shortened by 4 bases and J by 3 bases, with 18 bases between the two germline ends. From germline, CDR1 is SGHKS and CDR2 YYEKEE (reference sequence). This CDR3 is 16 amino acids long. DNA for the CDR3: TGTGCCAGCAGCATGGGTGGGGCAGGGCCGACAGATACGCAGTATTTT. This codes for CASSMGGAGPTDTQYF.

This clonotype was seen more than once but under ten times. This chain uses TRBV15 with TRBJ2-5; the D call may be TRBD1 or TRBD2 (6 bases each). The tail of the sequence fits TRBJ2-7 better, so the J call may be wrong. This CDR3 spans 15 amino acids. Germline CDR1 LNHNV, CDR2 YYDKDF (reference sequence). The CDR3 bases are TGTGCCACCAGCGGAGGGCAGGGGCCAACCTACGAGCAGTACTTC. Its protein product is CATSGGQGPTYEQYF.

This clonotype has just a few counts. This chain uses TRBV20-1 with TRBJ1-2; TRBD1 aligns across 7 bases. The V gene's germline CDR1 is DFQATT and CDR2 SNEGSKA (reference sequence). The trim removed 6 bases at V and 4 bases at J, leaving 8 bases unmatched. CDR3 length: 13 amino acids. The CDR3: CSAPRGRSYGYTF. DNA for the CDR3: TGCAGTGCCCCCAGGGGGAGAAGCTATGGCTACACCTTC.

Only a few counts were recorded for this clonotype. The chain combines TRBV20-1 with TRBJ2-7, with TRBD2 identical over 9 bases. The J segment lost 4 bases and the V segment lost 0 bases, leaving 7 bases of the junction unmatched. CDR3 length: 15 residues. CDR1 and CDR2 from the germline V gene are DFQATT and SNEGSKA (reference sequence). The DNA for the CDR3 is TGCAGTGCTAGAGATCGATTAGCGGGGGTGTACGAGCAGTACTTC. It yields the protein CSARDRLAGVYEQYF.

The chain has TRBV5-1 and TRBJ1-2, with a weak D call TRBD1 (5 bases). V lost 1 base, J lost 2 bases, and 12 bases lay in between. The CDR3 runs 15 residues. Germline loops: CDR1 SGHRS, CDR2 YFSETQ. CDR3 region: CASSLSRGENYGYTF. DNA of the CDR3: TGCGCCAGCAGCTTGTCGCGGGGGGAGAACTATGGCTACACCTTC.

This clonotype was recorded only once. V gene TRBV7-8 combines with J gene TRBJ2-7, with D possibly matching TRBD2 (5 bases). The germline CDR1 and CDR2 sequences are SGHVS and FQNEAQ. The CDR3 runs 16 residues. V was cut by 0 bases and J by 1 base, with 13 bases left in between. The CDR3 DNA is TGTGCCAGCAGCTTAGCGGTGGGTAGGGAGTCCTACGAGCAGTACTTC. Protein: CASSLAVGRESYEQYF.

The rearrangement joins TRBV20-1 to TRBJ2-3; 7 bases agree with TRBD2. The V gene end was trimmed by 6 bases and the J gene end by 7 bases; junction bases not matched to a gene: 13. Germline CDR1 DFQATT, CDR2 SNEGSKA (reference sequence). The CDR3 sequence is 14 residues long. In DNA form, the CDR3 reads TGCAGTGCCCAGCTCGGGTCCGGGGGGTATACGCAGTATTTT. The encoded protein is CSAQLGSGGYTQYF.

This clonotype was detected only a few times. This chain links TRBV6-6 with TRBJ2-5; 8 bases map to TRBD1. V was clipped by 6 bases and J by 6 bases; unmatched bases: 9. CDR1 is MNHNY and CDR2 is SVGAGI in the germline V gene (reference sequence). The CDR3 totals 14 residues. The CDR3 DNA is TGTGCCAGCAGGTCTCCAGGGGGCTGGCAGACCCAGTACTTC. This codes for CASRSPGGWQTQYF.

The chain couples TRBV9 to TRBJ2-7, with D possibly matching TRBD2 (6 bases). The germline gives CDR1 SGDLS, CDR2 YYNGEE. V lost 0 bases and J lost 2, with 12 bases in between. This CDR3 region has 15 residues. The CDR3 DNA reads as TGTGCCAGCAGCGTAGACTCGGGGGTGGCCTACGAGCAGTACTTC. It yields the protein CASSVDSGVAYEQYF.

Notes on this clonotype: A junction end diverges from the germline sequence, so it may reflect a read error. The chain employs TRBV7-7 and TRBJ1-4; D uncertain. CDR1 and CDR2 (germline): SSHAT, FNYEAQ (reference sequence). The CDR3 runs 15 residues. The CDR3: CASSLGRKTNEKLFF. In DNA, the CDR3 is TGTGCTAGCAGCTTAGGACGGAAAACTAATGAAAAACTGTTTTTT.

A few counts support this clonotype. One end of the junction does not line up with germline, which may come from a read error. The chain joins TRBV10-3 to TRBJ1-1, with 7 bases that match TRBD1. Per germline, CDR1 ENHRY and CDR2 SYGVKD. The CDR3 runs to 15 residues. Here the CDR3 reads CDISESRTGNTEAFF. CDR3 bases: TGTGACATCAGTGAGAGTCGGACAGGGAACACTGAAGCTTTCTTT.

The chain is built from TRBV7-9 and TRBJ1-5; D call uncertain. V gave up 6 bases and J gave up 4 bases, with 10 bases separating them. From germline, CDR1 is SEHNR and CDR2 FQNEAQ (reference sequence). The CDR3 contains 13 residues. The DNA for the CDR3 is TGTGCCAGCAGTCCGACTGCAAATCAGCCCCAGCATTTT. It encodes CASSPTANQPQHF.

The rearrangement links TRBV13 to TRBJ2-1; 7 nucleotides agree with TRBD2. After removal of 7 bases from V and 3 bases from J, the junction contained 6 bases not matched to a gene. The germline V gene encodes CDR1 PRHDT and CDR2 FYEKMQ (reference sequence). This CDR3 has 14 residues. This CDR3 is CASTPSGDYNEQFF. For the CDR3, the DNA is TGTGCCAGCACCCCTAGCGGTGACTACAATGAGCAGTTCTTC.

About this clonotype itself: At one boundary the junction diverges from the germline segment, which might be a read error. This sequence joins TRBV2 and TRBJ2-5; D not certain. Per germline, CDR1 SNHLY and CDR2 FYNNEI. The CDR3 has 11 residues. CDR3 sequence reads: CACSPQETQYF. The CDR3 DNA reads TGTGCCTGCAGTCCCCAAGAGACCCAGTACTTC.

The table lists this clonotype with a few counts. The chain joins TRBV6-1 to TRBJ2-1, with D maybe TRBD2 (5 bases). Germline V gene lookup returns CDR1 MNHNS and CDR2 SASEGT. The CDR3 consists of 16 residues. V lost 4 bases and J lost 4, with 17 bases in between. In DNA, the CDR3 is TGTGCCAGCAGTGGAAGTACCCGGGGTGGGTACAATGAGCAGTTCTTC. This gives the protein CASSGSTRGGYNEQFF.

The CDR3 spells CASSQEVTTNEKLFF. CDR3 DNA: TGCGCCAGCAGCCAAGAGGTAACAACTAATGAAAAACTGTTTTTT. The chain employs TRBV4-1 and TRBJ1-4; D remains ambiguous. There are 15 residues in the CDR3. V dropped 0 bases and J dropped 0 bases, with 5 bases sitting between them. From germline, CDR1 is MGHRA and CDR2 YSYEKL.

Only a few counts were recorded for this clonotype. The chain recombines TRBV29-1 with TRBJ1-1; D not certain. CDR3 length: 13 residues. V was trimmed by 7 bases and J by 1 base, leaving 13 bases between them. CDR1 is SQVTM, CDR2 ANQGSEA, per germline. The CDR3 protein is CSEYGERNTEAFF. The CDR3 DNA is TGCAGCGAATACGGAGAAAGGAACACTGAAGCTTTCTTT.

The rearrangement links TRBV12-3 or TRBV12-4 to TRBJ1-5; 9 bases are a match to TRBD1. V trimming: 6 bases; J trimming: 8 bases; junction bases outside the gene matches: 5. The CDR3 has 13 amino acids. CDR3: CASSRDRGEPQHF. CDR3 nucleotide sequence: TGTGCCAGCAGCCGAGACAGGGGGGAGCCCCAGCATTTT.

This clonotype was found a few times. The chain is built from TRBV29-1 and TRBJ1-2; D gene uncertain. Between the trimmed V and J ends, which lost 1 base and 0 bases, there was a span of 3 bases. Germline CDR1 reads SQVTM; CDR2 reads ANQGSEA. The CDR3 has 12 residues. CDR3 sequence: CSVEGSNYGYTF. The CDR3 bases are TGCAGCGTTGAAGGGTCTAACTATGGCTACACCTTC.